This entry concerns a single T cell receptor beta chain. TCRdb's copy holds only in-frame clones and misses some; the assay was immunoSEQ multiplex PCR. The sample has tens of thousands of clones, 93% seen once. This CDR3 region has 15 residues. Looked up from germline, CDR1 is SGHRS and CDR2 is YFSETQ. Trimming pared 1 base from V and 6 bases from J, leaving 17 bases between. The sample is drawn from a study of T cell changes during pregnancy in multiple sclerosis. This clonotype was sampled from a female donor with multiple sclerosis, enrolled in a pregnancy study. The sequenced sample was CD8+ T cells from peripheral blood mononuclear cells, obtained in the third trimester of pregnancy. J is TRBJ2-7 and V is TRBV5-1, with D possibly matching TRBD1 (5 bases). The DNA for the CDR3 is TGCGCCAGCAGCTTGCCCATGGACGGTAGGGGCGAGCAGTACTTC. This codes for CASSLPMDGRGEQYF.